Only a few counts were recorded for the clone carrying this T cell receptor (beta chain). Its antigen is currently unknown. Sample time point: persistent/refractory GD, antithyroid drugs over 5 years with positive TRAb. The TCR library was made from RNA extracted from PBMCs. Enrollment of patients was through an endocrinology department in Xi'an, China. The V and J ends lost 3 bases and 2 bases respectively, with 11 bases between them. This CDR3 is 14 amino acids long. CDR1 and CDR2 (germline): SGHRS, YFSETQ. This sample is part of a study of regulatory T cells in long-lasting Graves disease. For the study at large: Positive TSH receptor antibodies alongside over 5 years of antithyroid drugs were what marked Graves' disease as persistent.

According to the study, TCR beta libraries were built with iRepertoire HTBI primers and CDR3-region Arm-PCR. Via MiXCR, TCRdb re-called the multiplex PCR reads, giving one row per CDR3 protein. The sample has 390,000 or so distinct CDR3 sequences; approximately 23% are singletons. Study results and limitations: Whereas about a thousand public clonotypes were shared by new patients, persistent patients shared more, at around 2,700.

The receptor was derived from a woman aged 40 to 50 with Graves disease. The sequenced sample was peripheral blood mononuclear cells (PBMCs), obtained when the disease was refractory, from a patient treated with antithyroid drugs. The V call is TRBV5-1, the J call TRBJ2-5, with D tentatively TRBD2 (6 bases). CDR3 in amino acids: CASSSAGLQETQYF. The CDR3 DNA follows: TGCGCCAGCAGCTCCGCGGGACTGCAAGAGACCCAGTACTTC. The whole variable domain, remainder taken from reference TRBV5-1 and TRBJ2-5, is KAGVTQTPRYLIKTRGQQVTLSCSPISGHRSVSWYQQTPGQGLQFLFEYFSETQRNKGNFPGRFSGRQFSNSRSEMNVSTLELGDSALYLCASSSAGLQETQYFGPGTRLLVL.